The rows below give T cell receptor beta chains drawn from one sample of a study of blood T cell repertoires in COVID-19. Data came from immunoSEQ multiplex PCR; TCRdb stores just in-frame clones and leaves some out. The sample shows 200,000 to 250,000 clones, approximately 80% of them seen only once. The source material was peripheral blood. The receptors shown here come from a human donor in a cohort sampled during active COVID-19. The CDR3 runs from the conserved cysteine through the conserved F or W. A D gene is named only where the DNA matches it firmly. Size values are once, few and many counts, or a class for expanded clones, and some rows have none.

cdr3_aa	cdr3_nt	v_call	d_call	cdr3_length	j_call	clone_size
CASGGLANEKLFF	TGTGCCAGCGGCGGGTTGGCTAATGAAAAACTGTTTTTT	TRBV28	-	13	TRBJ1-4	-
CASSSLSAGQGGELFF	TGCGCCAGCAGCTCCCTATCCGCAGGGCAAGGCGGGGAGCTGTTTTTT	TRBV5-1	-	16	TRBJ2-2	-
CASSSPDFSYEQYF	TGTGCCAGCAGTTCCCCGGACTTTTCCTACGAGCAGTACTTC	TRBV6-5	-	14	TRBJ2-7	-
CASSLVVRYSNQPQHF	TGTGCCAGCAGCTTAGTCGTCAGGTATAGCAATCAGCCCCAGCATTTT	TRBV11-3	-	16	TRBJ1-5	-
CASSRGQDAEAFF	TGTGCCAGCAGTCGAGGACAGGACGCTGAAGCTTTCTTT	TRBV28	TRBD1	13	TRBJ1-1	few
CASSIITDDNEQFF	TGTGCCAGTAGTATAATAACAGACGACAATGAGCAGTTCTTC	TRBV19	-	14	TRBJ2-1	-
CASSPEDDRAVYGYTF	TGTGCCAGCAGCCCAGAAGATGACAGGGCTGTTTATGGCTACACCTTC	TRBV3-1/TRBV3-2	TRBD1	16	TRBJ1-2	few
CASSILRGSGELFF	TGTGCCAGTAGTATCCTCAGGGGTTCCGGGGAGCTGTTTTTT	TRBV19	-	14	TRBJ2-2	-
CASSQAQGSNQPQHF	TGTGCCAGCAGCCAAGCGCAGGGGAGCAATCAGCCCCAGCATTTT	TRBV3-1/TRBV3-2	-	15	TRBJ1-5	-
CASSLDRGNEQFF	TGTGCCAGCAGTTTAGACAGGGGCAATGAGCAGTTCTTC	TRBV12-3/TRBV12-4	TRBD1	13	TRBJ2-1	few
CASSPGGGQGQPQHF	TGCGCCAGCAGCCCCGGGGGGGGGCAAGGACAGCCCCAGCATTTT	TRBV5-1	-	15	TRBJ1-5	-
CAIRDWDRGNEQFF	TGTGCCATCAGAGATTGGGACAGGGGGAATGAGCAGTTCTTC	TRBV10-3	TRBD1	14	TRBJ2-1	-
CATSDGLRGTEAFF	TGTGCCACCAGTGACGGCCTCAGGGGGACTGAAGCTTTCTTT	TRBV24-1	TRBD1	14	TRBJ1-1	-
CASSRRLAGGSQFF	TGTGCCAGTAGTAGAAGACTAGCGGGAGGTTCCCAGTTCTTC	TRBV19	TRBD2	14	TRBJ2-1	-
CASSMLAGEAFF	TGTGCCAGTAGTATGTTGGCGGGTGAAGCTTTCTTT	TRBV19	-	12	TRBJ1-1	-
CASGRGAHNSPLHF	TGTGCCAGCGGGCGGGGGGCCCATAATTCACCCCTCCACTTT	TRBV6-5	-	14	TRBJ1-6	-
CASSSSWSGNTIYF	TGTGCCAGCAGTTCGAGTTGGTCTGGAAACACCATATATTTT	TRBV27	-	14	TRBJ1-3	-
CASSYSPSPTDTQYF	TGTGCCAGCAGTTACAGCCCTAGCCCCACAGATACGCAGTATTTT	TRBV6-5	-	15	TRBJ2-3	-
CASSRNIPQGEQFF	TGTGCCAGCAGCCGAAATATCCCTCAGGGGGAGCAGTTCTTC	TRBV7-9	-	14	TRBJ2-1	-
CASSQGGGGTGELFF	TGCGCCAGCAGCCAGGGGGGAGGTGGGACCGGGGAGCTGTTTTTT	TRBV4-1	-	15	TRBJ2-2	-
CASSPYRDGNTIYF	TGTGCCAGCAGTCCCTACAGGGATGGAAACACCATATATTTT	TRBV7-8	-	14	TRBJ1-3	-
CASSPVQGITDTQYF	TGCGCCAGCAGCCCAGTGCAGGGTATCACAGATACGCAGTATTTT	TRBV5-1	-	15	TRBJ2-3	-
CASSTFTGGNTEAFF	TGTGCCAGCAGCACATTTACAGGGGGTAACACTGAAGCTTTCTTT	TRBV6-2/TRBV6-3	TRBD1	15	TRBJ1-1	-
CASSYSGREGGKLFF	TGTGCCAGCAGTTACTCGGGGAGAGAAGGTGGGAAACTGTTTTTT	TRBV6-5	-	15	TRBJ1-4	-
CASSLSRGAYGYTF	TGTGCCAGCAGTTTATCCAGGGGTGCCTATGGCTACACCTTC	TRBV27	-	14	TRBJ1-2	-
CASSHLAATNEKLFF	TGTGCCAGCAGTCACCTAGCAGCTACTAATGAAAAACTGTTTTTT	TRBV27	-	15	TRBJ1-4	-
CASSQNPPRSYNQPQHF	TGTGCCAGCAGCCAAAATCCACCTAGGTCTTACAATCAGCCCCAGCATTTT	TRBV14	-	17	TRBJ1-5	few
CASSLIGTSNTGELFF	TGTGCCAGCTCGTTGATTGGGACATCTAACACCGGGGAGCTGTTTTTT	TRBV18	-	16	TRBJ2-2	-
CSATHQETQYF	TGCAGTGCTACTCACCAAGAGACCCAGTACTTC	TRBV20-1	-	11	TRBJ2-5	-
CSVDRAPNTEAFF	TGCAGCGTGGACAGGGCCCCGAACACTGAAGCTTTCTTT	TRBV29-1	TRBD1	13	TRBJ1-1	few
CASSPQDGQPQHF	TGTGCCAGTAGTCCCCAGGATGGTCAGCCCCAGCATTTT	TRBV19	-	13	TRBJ1-5	-
CASSPGQGLGEKLFF	TGCGCCAGCAGCCCGGGACAGGGGTTGGGTGAAAAACTGTTTTTT	TRBV5-1	TRBD1	15	TRBJ1-4	-
CASTKPGQGNTEAFF	TGTGCCAGCACCAAACCGGGACAGGGAAACACTGAAGCTTTCTTT	TRBV27	TRBD1	15	TRBJ1-1	-
CASSWTPNQPQHF	TGTGCCAGCAGCTGGACACCCAATCAGCCCCAGCATTTT	TRBV5-6	-	13	TRBJ1-5	-
CASSQERLADTGELFF	TGTGCCAGCAGCCAAGAAAGGCTAGCGGATACCGGGGAGCTGTTTTTT	TRBV4-2	TRBD2	16	TRBJ2-2	-
CASSYSPGSGKKLFF	TGTGCCAGCAGTTACTCGCCAGGGTCTGGGAAAAAACTGTTTTTT	TRBV6-5	-	15	TRBJ1-4	many
CASSFSGGYTGELFF	TGTGCCAGCAGCTTTTCGGGGGGTTACACCGGGGAGCTGTTTTTT	TRBV9	TRBD2	15	TRBJ2-2	-
CAISDRGNGEQFF	TGTGCCATTTCCGACAGGGGTAATGGTGAGCAGTTCTTC	TRBV19	TRBD1	13	TRBJ2-1	once
CASTSGGRESEEQYF	TGTGCCAGTACCTCTGGTGGGCGGGAGTCCGAAGAGCAGTACTTC	TRBV19	TRBD2	15	TRBJ2-7	many
CASMEQGNSPLHF	TGTGCCAGTATGGAGCAGGGAAATTCACCCCTCCACTTT	TRBV19	-	13	TRBJ1-6	-
CASSPGQDAYEQYF	TGTGCCAGCAGCCCTGGACAGGATGCCTACGAGCAGTACTTC	TRBV5-4	TRBD1	14	TRBJ2-7	-
CASSLTETQFF	TGTGCCAGCAGTCTGACAGAAACCCAGTTCTTC	TRBV6-2/TRBV6-3	-	11	TRBJ2-1	-
CASRPPRGRAKETQYF	TGTGCCAGCCGCCCGCCTCGGGGGAGGGCAAAAGAGACCCAGTACTTC	TRBV21-1	-	16	TRBJ2-5	-
CASSIQASDSPLHF	TGTGCCAGTAGTATTCAAGCTTCTGATTCACCCCTCCACTTT	TRBV19	-	14	TRBJ1-6	-
CAISAGRGAYSNQPQHF	TGTGCCATCAGTGCGGGCAGGGGGGCTTATAGCAATCAGCCCCAGCATTTT	TRBV10-3	TRBD1	17	TRBJ1-5	-
CASSPTGGTYNEQFF	TGTGCCAGCAGTCCTACAGGGGGGACCTACAATGAGCAGTTCTTC	TRBV3-1/TRBV3-2	TRBD1	15	TRBJ2-1	-
CASSAQGNSPLHF	TGTGCCAGCAGCGCGCAGGGTAATTCACCCCTCCACTTT	TRBV9	-	13	TRBJ1-6	-
CASSLGSGIGQPQHF	TGTGCCAGCAGCTTAGGTTCAGGGATCGGTCAGCCCCAGCATTTT	TRBV7-2	-	15	TRBJ1-5	-
CASSWSVYGYEQYF	TGTGCCAGCAGCTGGTCTGTATACGGCTACGAGCAGTACTTC	TRBV5-6	-	14	TRBJ2-7	many
CAMTEGAQAGNTGELFF	TGTGCCATGACAGAGGGGGCGCAGGCGGGGAACACCGGGGAGCTGTTTTTT	TRBV10-3	TRBD1	17	TRBJ2-2	-
CASTSDTGELFF	TGTGCCAGTACTAGTGACACCGGGGAGCTGTTTTTT	TRBV19	-	12	TRBJ2-2	few
CASSLLAINQPQHF	TGTGCCAGCAGCTTACTTGCGATCAATCAGCCCCAGCATTTT	TRBV7-2	-	14	TRBJ1-5	few
CASKGGSGGQETQYF	TGTGCCAGCAAAGGGGGTAGCGGGGGGCAAGAGACCCAGTACTTC	TRBV2	TRBD2	15	TRBJ2-5	-
CASSPVGGRAFF	TGTGCCAGCTCACCTGTGGGGGGGCGAGCTTTCTTT	TRBV18	-	12	TRBJ1-1	-
CASSPLDRFYEQYF	TGTGCCAGTAGCCCCTTGGACAGGTTCTACGAGCAGTACTTC	TRBV19	TRBD1	14	TRBJ2-7	-
CASSLEAGFVSPLHF	TGTGCCAGCAGCTTGGAAGCAGGGTTTGTTTCACCCCTCCACTTT	TRBV5-5	-	15	TRBJ1-6	few
CASSDYTVGRGLNEQFF	TGTGCCAGCAGTGACTATACAGTTGGAAGGGGCCTCAATGAGCAGTTCTTC	TRBV6-1	-	17	TRBJ2-1	once